This T cell receptor beta chain was captured by sequencing in a study of cytomegalovirus exposure and HLA in healthy donors (TCRdb year 2017). At the level of the whole study: In an earlier analysis of 587 of the donors, 250 to 300 Gb of sequence data and 90 million to 120 million unique TCR beta sequences from roughly 200 million T cells were reported. An early release covering around 630 HLA-typed donors comprised 250 to 350 gigabases of sequencing data and tens of millions of unique TCR sequences. The genetic ancestry cluster associated with self-reported Caucasian donors included about 84% of the 398 genotyped donors. The aim of the study was to test whether cataloging public T cell receptors could identify signatures of past pathogen exposure. The study used immunosequencing to profile the T cell repertoires of 666 subjects and linked those repertoires to cytomegalovirus serostatus. In addition to the first cohort of about 650 subjects, a separate validation cohort of some 120 different subjects was used. To predict cytomegalovirus infection status, the study brought together high-throughput TCR immunosequencing, statistical association of individual TCRs with disease status, and machine learning. A later analysis re-analyzed previously published TCR beta repertoires from approximately 700 donors and added high-resolution HLA genotyping to study TCR occurrence patterns. In the later analysis, no new phenotypic data were used to find candidate immune exposures; instead, reliance was placed on TCR beta sequences and their occurrence across donors. An earlier analysis of approximately 500 of the donors applied high-throughput TCR beta sequencing to assess whether each TCR beta V gene segment acted as functional or pseudogenic. Donor age, sex, ethnicity and CMV serostatus were collected together with the repertoire data. In a later genetic analysis, genome-wide SNP genotypes for about 65% of the 666 donors were used, and that subset was treated as a discovery cohort. Every discovery cohort repertoire had been produced on one sequencing platform. HLA typing covered class I and class II loci at four-digit resolution. The number of donors typed differed by locus, with roughly 620-630 for A, B, C, DRB1 and DQB1, roughly 550 for DQA1, 606 for DPA1, and approximately 470 for DPB1. About five DR-DQ haplotypes were treated as single units for association and clustering because of strong linkage in the cohort. Among about 410 genotyped donors of the cohort, an average of about 220,000 unique TCR beta nucleotide sequences was sequenced per donor, of which 15% to 20% were non-productive. Results the study describes overall, beyond this receptor: Because HLA typing was missing for some donors at each locus, association tests included only the typed subset. When HLA alleles, especially DR and DQ, strongly co-occurred, TCR associations were difficult to assign to individual alleles. Roughly uniform sequencing depth across donors was assumed in presence/absence analyses, although this assumption may not hold. Specific HLA alleles were associated with over 15,000 TCR beta sequences at a false discovery rate of 0.05 in a later analysis. In vitro tests confirmed that a few of the cytomegalovirus-associated TCR beta chains recognize cytomegalovirus antigens. The sequencing pipeline was judged likely to have produced a cluster of highly shared sequence variants as a technical artifact. Because counts were too low, about 18 rarely observed V segments, including chromosome 9 orphons, were excluded from the earlier analysis of around 640 of the donors. In this cohort, only TCR beta chains were sequenced, and detectable features were limited by the absence of alpha or paired-chain data. The authors suggested that the approach could potentially be extended to other disease states and immunological phenotypes. In a later analysis, most CMV-associated TCR beta chains were found to appear HLA-restricted, with HLA associations seemingly driven largely by CMV exposure. The study listed approximately 160 TCR beta chains as associated with cytomegalovirus. The classifier was reported to diagnose cytomegalovirus status with high specificity and sensitivity in both the original and validation cohorts. According to a later analysis, parvovirus B19, influenza, CMV and Epstein-Barr virus appeared linked to several top co-occurrence clusters. Correlated functional status among segregating V segments might reflect linkage disequilibrium, but an unknown experimental factor could not be ruled out. While some public TCRs were present in many individuals, most TCR sequences turned up only very rarely across donors. A further reported finding was that TCR beta sequences accurately predicted the HLA-A and HLA-B alleles for most subjects in the first cohort. For the cohort, immune exposure information was limited to CMV serostatus. In a later analysis, HLA-associated TCR beta chains showed more clonal expansion and lower generation probabilities than non-associated chains that were equally common. Because the 87-base-pair reads could not distinguish some IMGT-functional V segments, including TRBV6-2 and TRBV6-3, those segments were excluded. A later analysis found that TCR association rates varied across HLA loci, with DRB1 alleles showing the most associated TCRs and HLA-C alleles the fewest. An association between a missense DCLRE1C variant and V-gene and J-gene trimming of TCR beta chains was found in a later genetic analysis and replicated in an independent cohort. A later genetic analysis reported fewer N-insertions in productive TCRs among donors in an Asian-associated ancestry cluster than the roughly 620-donor mean. In an earlier analysis of roughly 560 of the donors, most TCR beta V segments were observed in productive rearrangements about 87% or about 30% of the time, broadly matching IMGT annotations.

On this clone: There is no known antigen for this receptor.

The cohort comprised more than 550 healthy bone marrow donors. Cohort members were all nominally healthy when sampled, although unrecorded immune exposures were likely present. The donor tested CMV seronegative, placing the donor among the 300 to 450 seronegative members of the cohort. A peripheral blood sample was collected from each donor, and TCR beta sequencing was performed on peripheral blood mononuclear cells. The Qiagen DNeasy Blood Extraction Kit was used to extract genomic DNA from the blood cell samples. Taken from the germline V gene, the CDR1 and CDR2 loops are SGHTA and FQGNSA. V and J are truncated by 4 bases and 2 bases respectively, leaving an intervening sequence of 8 bases. CDR3 length: 14 amino acids, cysteine to phenylalanine. Solely the CDR3 DNA is kept, with 42 bases framed from the first base. Receptor libraries were prepared by the immunoSEQ multiplex PCR assay. The multiplex PCR relied on a mix of 60 forward primers for TCR Vbeta segments and 13 reverse primers for TCR Jbeta segments. The CDR3 region of rearranged TCR beta genes was amplified from genomic DNA by a multiplex PCR assay. The amplified TCR beta libraries were sequenced on the Illumina HiSeq System as 87-base-pair reads. Per the authors' processing: A later analysis tallied 75 million to 85 million unique TCR beta chains across the 600 to 700 repertoires, and about 10 million of those chains were shared by two or more donors. A nearest-neighbor algorithm error-corrected the raw reads and collapsed the reads into unique sequences, merging closely related sequences to remove PCR and sequencing errors. CDR3 sequences were aligned to IMGT reference sequences to assign V, D and J gene segments. For a sequence to be retained, a match of at least six nucleotides to both a V gene segment and a J gene segment was required. A rearrangement was called productive if the CDR3 had no stop codons and remained in frame with V and J, and every other rearrangement was called non-productive. Following IMGT convention, CDR3 was defined as the stretch from the second conserved V-encoded cysteine to the conserved J-encoded phenylalanine. The earlier analysis of a few hundred of the donors excluded any sequence lacking an unambiguous match to a single V gene segment. An earlier analysis of several hundred of the donors called V segments functional above 56.7% productive rearrangements and segregating when the between-donor standard deviation exceeded 5%. A statistical classification framework was built for diagnosing cytomegalovirus status from the catalog of TCR beta chain sequences. In a later analysis, TCR nucleotide sequences were compared against IMGT/GENE-DB human TR gene sequences so that V and J genes could be assigned. In a later analysis, CDR3 sequences and most-parsimonious VDJ recombination scenarios were assigned using the TCRdist pipeline. In a later analysis, each TCR beta chain was defined by its CDR3 amino acid sequence together with its V-gene family, and reads lacking a unique V-gene family were excluded. To address suspected cross-contamination and a sequencing artifact, a later analysis removed several hundred highly shared, low-generation-probability nucleotide sequences. For each public chain, a later analysis derived a clonal expansion index from normalized ranks of inferred template counts within each repertoire. In a later analysis, generation probabilities were computed using a VDJ recombination model fitted to out-of-frame rearrangements, and the results were checked against IGoR. Hypergeometric tests were used in a later analysis to score TCR-TCR, TCR-HLA and TCR-CMV co-occurrence, with a repertoire-size bias correction applied to the TCR pairs. In a later analysis, false discovery rates were estimated by permuting HLA or CMV assignments 20 times. In a later analysis, co-occurring TCRs were grouped using DBSCAN, with TCRdist sequence similarity added in when clustering inside HLA-allele-positive subsets. Co-occurrence clustering excluded repertoires with fewer than 30,000 or more than 120,000 public chains, plus five with anomalous nucleotide sharing. Sourced from immuneACCESS, this table was stored by TCRdb with only in-frame sequences that have V and J called. A share of the clones is absent; for the studies checked, an unresolved V gene accounts for under half, and the remainder has no known explanation. Clonal size and the V and J genes are those of that table, whereas D and trimming came from the DNA. The table for this sample records about 160,000 clones. The ten largest make up over 1% of the sample.

The chain couples TRBV7-2 to TRBJ2-2, with TRBD1 perhaps the D gene, on 6 matching bases. The TCR originated in a woman aged 55-70 years in good health and CMV-seronegative. The source material was PBMCs. This receptor has the CDR3 CASSSGHNTGELFF. The nucleotide sequence reads as follows: TGTGCCAGCAGCTCGGGACACAACACCGGGGAGCTGTTTTTT.